This T cell receptor beta chain was recovered during a study of CD8 T cells in ankylosing spondylitis. General study results and limits: Disease-linked clones bore a CD8+ phenotype and were relatively rare in peripheral blood. Researchers reportedly found disease-linked clones significantly enriched in matched ankylosing spondylitis synovial fluid.

About this clonotype: Its antigen is unknown.

Making the TCR beta libraries involved quantitative 5'-RACE with molecular barcodes. TCRdb called the 5' RACE reads again in MiXCR, with one record for every CDR3 protein. The sample shows just under 350,000 distinct CDR3 sequences, roughly 15% of them seen only once. V was pared by 1 base and J by 6 bases, with 8 bases of the junction left unmatched. The CDR3 has 17 amino acids. CDR1 is LGHDT and CDR2 is YNNKEL in the germline V gene (reference sequence). The chain joins TRBV3-1 to TRBJ2-7, with 14 bases matching TRBD2. The specimen sequenced was blood, either unsorted or a sorted T cell fraction (not recorded which). The clonotype comes from a male donor with ankylosing spondylitis or in good health (not recorded which). Written as DNA, the CDR3 is TGTGCCAGCAGCCAAGGCCTTAGACTAGCGGGAGGGAGCGAGCAGTACTTC. Its translation is CASSQGLRLAGGSEQYF.